This T cell receptor (beta chain) derives from a study of T cells after yellow fever vaccination (dated by TCRdb to the late 2010s). The study in broad terms: Staining for CD3, CD45RA, CCR7 and CD95 was used to sort memory subsets (EM, EMRA, CM and Tscm) on a BD FACS Aria III. Two healthy male donors made up the cohort, one aged 18 to 30 years and the other aged 30 to 40 years. Blood samples were taken at several timepoints before and after primary and secondary immunization, and bulk PBMC replicates and cell subsets were isolated. The SMART-Seq v4 Ultra Low Input RNA kit was used to prepare libraries from fractions with low cell numbers. Memory subsets were sorted on days 0, 15 and 45 and at 18 months after primary vaccination, and on days 0, 15 and 45 after the 30-year booster. To track T-cell clones before and after primary and booster YFV17D yellow fever vaccination, bulk TCR alpha and beta repertoires were sequenced longitudinally.

Points the paper makes about the study in general: A small share of clonotypes was detected in both CD4 and CD8 compartments, with the overlap likely arising from convergent recombination. Because abundant contaminating clonotypes from the bulk population could be contained in FACS-sorted repertoires, computational filtering was required. Only a couple of donors were included in the study, so the extent to which the findings can be generalized is limited. Most clones expanded after primary vaccination (about 96% of CD4 and around 89% of CD8) were re-detected after the booster, suggesting that broad memory maintenance occurred. In the sorted memory subsets on day 0, nearly all of the vaccine-responding clonotypes fell below detection. The secondary T-cell response was weaker than the primary response but faster, peaking on day 5 instead of day 15.

Interpreted using the paper, the treatment or condition label stands for: live attenuated yellow fever vaccine strain. A standard Ficoll-Paque protocol was used to isolate PBMCs from peripheral blood. For sorted memory subsets, RNA extraction was done with the RNeasy Micro Kit. This clonotype is regarded as medium-sized (0.01 to 0.1%). No base quality values were provided; no much bigger clone lies one nucleotide off. For CDR1 and CDR2, the germline V gene lists SGHRS and YFSETQ. From its cysteine to its phenylalanine, the CDR3 spans 13 amino acids. This entry keeps only the CDR3 DNA: 39 bases, framed from base 1. V sheds 3 bases and J sheds 2 bases, leaving 8 bases between their ends. TCR cDNA was made using 5'RACE template switching, a step that added a universal primer site and unique molecular identifiers. cDNA synthesis was primed from both the TCR alpha and TCR beta constant segments. Library amplification involved two PCR steps, and the second step added sample barcodes and sequencing adapters. Sequencing of libraries was done on Illumina HiSeq 2500 (2x100 bp) or NovaSeq (2x150 bp). As for how the authors treated the data: MIGEC handled demultiplexing of reads and collapsing into UMI consensus sequences, while MiXCR performed V(D)J alignment. Clonotypes responding to the vaccine were identified with edgeR on replicate PBMC samples, with the criteria of FDR below 0.01 and a log2 fold change above 5 up to day 15. Bulk clonotypes were assigned CD4 or CD8 identity according to which sequenced CD4 or CD8 repertoire held them at higher abundance. To estimate how each clone was distributed across memory phenotypes, clonotype frequencies in memory subsets were weighted by FACS-sorted cell numbers. TCRdb handled the public reads itself, with Q25 trimming in fastp and clone calling in MiXCR, and kept productive beta chains. Here each entry gathers all rows of one CDR3 protein and keeps the most common genes and DNA. TCRdb's processing, not the authors', yielded these V and J calls. Recorded for this sample are 25,000 to 35,000 distinct CDR3 sequences; roughly 5.9% of them occurred a single time. Around 25% of the sample is in the top ten clones.

Recombination joined TRBV5-1 with TRBJ2-5; TRBD1 could be the D gene, as 6 bases match. The receptor was isolated from a man younger than 45 who received the YFV17D yellow fever vaccine. The starting material was PBMCs, either bulk or a sorted T-cell subset (CD4+, CD8+, memory, or dextramer-sorted; not recorded which), obtained on the day of the yellow fever booster vaccination. For the CDR3, the sequence is CASSSTGQETQYF. The nucleotide sequence is TGCGCCAGCAGCTCGACAGGACAAGAGACCCAGTACTTC. Reference TRBV5-1 and TRBJ2-5 proteins supply the regions before and after the CDR3; the full variable domain is: KAGVTQTPRYLIKTRGQQVTLSCSPISGHRSVSWYQQTPGQGLQFLFEYFSETQRNKGNFPGRFSGRQFSNSRSEMNVSTLELGDSALYLCASSSTGQETQYFGPGTRLLVL.